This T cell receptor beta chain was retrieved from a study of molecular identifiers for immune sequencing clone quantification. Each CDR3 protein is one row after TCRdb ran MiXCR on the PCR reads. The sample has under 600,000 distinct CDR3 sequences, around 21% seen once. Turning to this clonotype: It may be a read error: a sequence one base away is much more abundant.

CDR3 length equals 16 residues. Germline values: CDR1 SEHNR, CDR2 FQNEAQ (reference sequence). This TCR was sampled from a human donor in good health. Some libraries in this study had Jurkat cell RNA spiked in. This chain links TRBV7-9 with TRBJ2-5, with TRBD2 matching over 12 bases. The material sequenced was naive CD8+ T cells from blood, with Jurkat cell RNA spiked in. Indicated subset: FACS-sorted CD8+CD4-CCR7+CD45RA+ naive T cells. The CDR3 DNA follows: TGTGCCAGCAGCTCAAGACTAGCGGGAGTATCGGAGACCCGGTACTTC. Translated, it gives CASSSRLAGVSETRYF.